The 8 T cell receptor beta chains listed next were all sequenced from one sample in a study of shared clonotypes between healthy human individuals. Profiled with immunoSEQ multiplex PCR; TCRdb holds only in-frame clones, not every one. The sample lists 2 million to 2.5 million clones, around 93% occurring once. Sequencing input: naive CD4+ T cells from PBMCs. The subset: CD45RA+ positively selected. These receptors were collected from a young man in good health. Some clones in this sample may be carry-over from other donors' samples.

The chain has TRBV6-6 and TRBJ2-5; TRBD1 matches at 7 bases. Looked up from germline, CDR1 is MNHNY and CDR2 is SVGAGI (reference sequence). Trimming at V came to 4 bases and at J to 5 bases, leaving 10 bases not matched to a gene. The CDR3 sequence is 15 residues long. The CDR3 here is CASSLETGWAETQYF. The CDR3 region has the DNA TGTGCCAGCAGTTTGGAGACAGGGTGGGCGGAGACCCAGTACTTC.

The CDR3 reads CASSYSPRVGYTF. In DNA form, the CDR3 reads TGTGCCAGCAGTTACTCTCCTCGGGTCGGCTACACCTTC. The genes are TRBV6-5 and TRBJ1-2; D gene ambiguous. CDR1 is MNHEY, CDR2 SVGAGI, per germline. CDR3 length: 13 residues. V was clipped by 0 bases and J by 8 bases, with 10 bases between them.

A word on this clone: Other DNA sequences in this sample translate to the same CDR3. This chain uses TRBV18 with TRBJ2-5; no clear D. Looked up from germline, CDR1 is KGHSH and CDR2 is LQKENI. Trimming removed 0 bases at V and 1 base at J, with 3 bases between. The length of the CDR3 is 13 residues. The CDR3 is CASSPPGQETQYF. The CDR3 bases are TGTGCCAGCTCACCACCCGGCCAAGAGACCCAGTACTTC.

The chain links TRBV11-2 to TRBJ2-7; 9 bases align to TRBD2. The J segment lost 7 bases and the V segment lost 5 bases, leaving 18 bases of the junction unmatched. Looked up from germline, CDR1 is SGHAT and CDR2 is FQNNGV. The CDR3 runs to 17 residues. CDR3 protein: CASSPRGGAGGPKEQYF. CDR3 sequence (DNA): TGTGCCAGCAGCCCAAGAGGTGGCGCGGGAGGGCCGAAAGAGCAGTACTTC.

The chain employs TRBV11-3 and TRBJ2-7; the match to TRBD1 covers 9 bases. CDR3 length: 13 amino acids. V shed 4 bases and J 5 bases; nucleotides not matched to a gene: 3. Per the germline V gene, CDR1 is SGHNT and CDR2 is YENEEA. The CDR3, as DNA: TGTGCCAGCAGCTGGGGACAGGGAAACGAGCAGTACTTC. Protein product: CASSWGQGNEQYF.

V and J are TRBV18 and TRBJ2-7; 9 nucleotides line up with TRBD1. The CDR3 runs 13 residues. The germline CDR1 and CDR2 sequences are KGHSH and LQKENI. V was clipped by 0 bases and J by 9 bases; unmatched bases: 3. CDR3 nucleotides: TGTGCCAGCTCACCACCGGGACAGGGTTGGCAGTACTTC. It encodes CASSPPGQGWQYF. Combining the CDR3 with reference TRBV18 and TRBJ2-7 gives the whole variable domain NAGVMQNPRHLVRRRGQEARLRCSPMKGHSHVYWYRQLPEEGLKFMVYLQKENIIDESGMPKERFSAEFPKEGPSILRIQQVVRGDSAAYFCASSPPGQGWQYFGPGTRLTVT.

CDR3 DNA sequence: TGTGCCAGCAGTCTTACGGCAGATGGGTTGGGCTACACCTTC. Its protein is CASSLTADGLGYTF. The chain has TRBV6-1 and TRBJ1-2, with D unclear. V was trimmed by 5 bases and J by 8 bases, leaving 18 bases between them. CDR1 and CDR2 (germline): MNHNS, SASEGT. The CDR3 runs 14 residues.

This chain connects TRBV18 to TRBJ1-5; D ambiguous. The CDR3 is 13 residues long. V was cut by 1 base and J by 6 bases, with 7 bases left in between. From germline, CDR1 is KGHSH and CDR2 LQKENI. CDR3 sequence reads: CASSPQGFQPQHF. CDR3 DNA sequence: TGTGCCAGCTCACCACAAGGTTTTCAGCCCCAGCATTTT.